These 5 T cell receptor beta chains originate from one sample sequenced in a study of post-analysis software for immune sequencing data. Points from the study as a whole: A few TRBV segments occurring more often in patients than controls included TRBV5-6, TRBV5-1 and TRBV20-1.

Prepared TCR beta cDNA libraries contained unique molecular identifiers. Via MiXCR, TCRdb re-called the PCR reads, giving one row per CDR3 protein. The sample shows roughly 410,000 distinct CDR3 sequences, approximately 33% of them seen only once. Antigens for these TCRs are unknown. What was sequenced was blood. These receptors were collected from a girl aged 10 to 17 with multiple sclerosis.

This sequence joins TRBV5-1 and TRBJ2-3; the match to TRBD2 covers 8 bases. J gave up 4 bases and V 0 bases, and 4 bases lay outside the gene matches. The CDR3 totals 15 residues. From germline, CDR1 is SGHRS and CDR2 YFSETQ. CDR3 nucleotide sequence: TGCGCCAGCAGCTTGGCCCCGGGGGGGCCAGATACGCAGTATTTT. Translating gives CASSLAPGGPDTQYF.

In this sample, this clonotype turned up many times. V gene TRBV20-1 combines with J gene TRBJ1-2, with 11 positions matching TRBD1. V shed 3 bases, J shed 6 bases, and the junction held 3 bases outside the gene matches. This CDR3 is built from 13 residues. Germline V gene lookup returns CDR1 DFQATT and CDR2 SNEGSKA (reference sequence). CDR3: CSARDRGLDGYTF. CDR3 DNA sequence: TGCAGTGCTAGGGACAGGGGGCTGGATGGCTACACCTTC.

A few counts support this clonotype. The V call is TRBV6-5, the J call TRBJ1-6; 7 nucleotides line up with TRBD1. Germline loops: CDR1 MNHEY, CDR2 SVGAGI. The CDR3 consists of 14 residues. The trim removed 6 bases at V and 7 bases at J, leaving 6 bases unmatched. CDR3 DNA sequence: TGTGCCAGCAGCCCGGACAGGTCCAATTCACCCCTCCACTTT. It is translated as CASSPDRSNSPLHF.

This clonotype was recorded once. The rearrangement links TRBV28 to TRBJ2-3; D call uncertain. The CDR3 has 11 amino acids. From germline, CDR1 is MDHEN and CDR2 SYDVKM. Trimming stripped 8 bases from V and 5 bases from J, with 8 bases between. CDR3 sequence: CASFGVDTQYF. Written as DNA, the CDR3 is TGTGCCAGCTTTGGGGTAGATACGCAGTATTTT.

This clonotype appeared a few times. The chain joins TRBV2 to TRBJ2-7; D is possibly TRBD2 (6 bases). Germline-derived CDR1 and CDR2 are SNHLY and FYNNEI. Trimming left V 6 bases short and J 3 bases short, with 9 bases between. This CDR3 is built from 12 residues. The DNA of the CDR3 is TGTGCCAGCAGGGAGGGTAGCTACGAGCAGTACTTC. This codes for CASREGSYEQYF.